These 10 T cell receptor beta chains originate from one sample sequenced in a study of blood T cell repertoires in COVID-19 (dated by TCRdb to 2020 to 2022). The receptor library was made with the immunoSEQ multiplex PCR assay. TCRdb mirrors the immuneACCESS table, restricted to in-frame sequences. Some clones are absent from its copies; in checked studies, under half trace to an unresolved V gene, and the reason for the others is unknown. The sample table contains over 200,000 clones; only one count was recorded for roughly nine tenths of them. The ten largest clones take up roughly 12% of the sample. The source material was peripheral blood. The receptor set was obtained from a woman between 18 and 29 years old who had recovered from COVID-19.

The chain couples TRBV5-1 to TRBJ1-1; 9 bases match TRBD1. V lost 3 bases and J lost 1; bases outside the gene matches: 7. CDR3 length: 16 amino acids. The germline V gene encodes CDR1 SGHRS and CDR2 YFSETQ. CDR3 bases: TGCGCCAGCAGCTCACGGACAGGGGTGGGGAACACTGAAGCTTTCTTT. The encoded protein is CASSSRTGVGNTEAFF.

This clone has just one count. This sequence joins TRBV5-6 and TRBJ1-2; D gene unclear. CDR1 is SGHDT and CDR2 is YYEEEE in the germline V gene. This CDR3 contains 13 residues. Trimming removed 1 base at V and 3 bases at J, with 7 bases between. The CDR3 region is CASSLNPDYGYTF. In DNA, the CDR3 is TGTGCCAGCAGCTTGAATCCAGACTATGGCTACACCTTC.

The CDR3 sequence is CASSDRGGNTEAFF. In DNA form, the CDR3 reads TGTGCCAGCAGTGACCGGGGGGGAAACACTGAAGCTTTCTTT. The V and J genes are TRBV6-1 and TRBJ1-1, with D perhaps matching TRBD1 (5 bases). The CDR3 is 14 amino acids. V was trimmed by 3 bases and J by 2 bases, leaving 10 bases between them. Per germline, CDR1 MNHNS and CDR2 SASEGT.

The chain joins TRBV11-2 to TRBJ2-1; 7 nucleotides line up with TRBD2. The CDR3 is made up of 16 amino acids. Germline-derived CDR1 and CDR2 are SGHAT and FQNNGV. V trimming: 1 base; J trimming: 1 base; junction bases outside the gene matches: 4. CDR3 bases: TGTGCCAGCAGCTTAGTGGGAGGGGTTTCCTACAATGAGCAGTTCTTC. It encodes CASSLVGGVSYNEQFF.

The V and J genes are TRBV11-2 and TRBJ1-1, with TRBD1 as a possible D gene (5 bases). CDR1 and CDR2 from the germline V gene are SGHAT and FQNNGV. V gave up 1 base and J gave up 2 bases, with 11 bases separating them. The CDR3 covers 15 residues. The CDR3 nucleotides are TGTGCCAGCAGCTTAGTTCAGGGATTCAACACTGAAGCTTTCTTT. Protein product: CASSLVQGFNTEAFF.

The DNA for the CDR3 is TGTGCCAGCAGCACGACAGTGAACACTGAAGCTTTCTTT. This translates into CASSTTVNTEAFF. The chain recombines TRBV5-6 with TRBJ1-1; D possibly corresponds to TRBD1 (5 bases). This CDR3 has 13 amino acids. Trimming removed 4 bases from V and 0 bases from J, with 7 bases in between. Germline CDR1 SGHDT, CDR2 YYEEEE. The variable domain in full, completed from reference TRBV5-6 and TRBJ1-1, reads DAGVTQSPTHLIKTRGQQVTLRCSPKSGHDTVSWYQQALGQGPQFIFQYYEEEERQRGNFPDRFSGHQFPNYSSELNVNALLLGDSALYLCASSTTVNTEAFFGQGTRLTVV.

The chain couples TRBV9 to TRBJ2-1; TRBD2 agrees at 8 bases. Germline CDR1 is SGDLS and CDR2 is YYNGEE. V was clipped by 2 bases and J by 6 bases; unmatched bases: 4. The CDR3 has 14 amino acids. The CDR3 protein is CASSVTGGSNEQFF. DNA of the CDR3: TGTGCCAGCAGCGTCACGGGAGGGTCCAATGAGCAGTTCTTC.

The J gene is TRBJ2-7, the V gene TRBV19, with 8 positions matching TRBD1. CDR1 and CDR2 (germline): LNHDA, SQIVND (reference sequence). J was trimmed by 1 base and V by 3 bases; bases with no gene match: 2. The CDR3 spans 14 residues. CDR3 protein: CASSMWDRSYEQYF. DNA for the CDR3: TGTGCCAGTAGTATGTGGGACAGGTCCTACGAGCAGTACTTC.

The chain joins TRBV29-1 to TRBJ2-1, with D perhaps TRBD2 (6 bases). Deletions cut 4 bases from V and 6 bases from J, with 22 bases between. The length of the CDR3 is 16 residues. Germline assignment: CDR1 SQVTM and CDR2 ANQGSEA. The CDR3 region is CSVGMEGLRWSNEQFF. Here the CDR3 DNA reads TGCAGCGTTGGAATGGAGGGGCTAAGGTGGTCCAATGAGCAGTTCTTC.

Written as DNA, the CDR3 is TGTGCTAGTGGGAGGACAGGGGGTTTCCAACAGGGCACCGGGGAGCTGTTTTTT. Translation gives CASGRTGGFQQGTGELFF. The chain recombines TRBV12-5 with TRBJ2-2; 10 bases match TRBD1. The CDR3 is 18 amino acids. The J segment lost 4 bases and the V segment lost 6 bases, leaving 14 bases of the junction unmatched. CDR1 is LGHNT and CDR2 is FRNRAP in the germline V gene. Complete variable domain (other parts from reference TRBV12-5 and TRBJ2-2): DARVTQTPRHKVTEMGQEVTMRCQPILGHNTVFWYRQTMMQGLELLAYFRNRAPLDDSGMPKDRFSAEMPDATLATLKIQPSEPRDSAVYFCASGRTGGFQQGTGELFFGEGSRLTVL.